These 27 T cell receptor beta chains came from one sample sequenced in a study of OX40 agonist ivuxolimab in advanced cancers. Preparation of the library involved the immunoSEQ multiplex PCR assay. The table comes from immuneACCESS by way of TCRdb, which keeps in-frame sequences with V and J called. Part of the clones is missing from these tables; in studies checked, under half for an unresolved V gene and the rest for unknown reasons. Counted in this sample were tens of thousands of clones; roughly 84% of them appeared once. The ten largest make up about 13% of the sample. The sample was CD4+ or CD8+ T cells sorted from blood, taken in a trial of the OX40 agonist ivuxolimab. The source of these receptors is an adult with an advanced solid tumor such as melanoma, head and neck, liver or kidney cancer.

The rearrangement joins TRBV6-6 to TRBJ2-3; TRBD1 might be the D (6 bases). This CDR3 is 15 amino acids long. The V and J ends lost 6 bases and 6 bases respectively, with 19 bases between them. Germline loops: CDR1 MNHNY, CDR2 SVGAGI (reference sequence). The CDR3 DNA follows: TGTGCCAGCAGGGAGGAGGCAGGAACAGGGGATACGCAGTATTTT. Its protein product is CASREEAGTGDTQYF.

The V and J genes are TRBV30 and TRBJ2-1; maybe TRBD2 (6 bases). CDR3 length: 13 amino acids. V shed 0 bases and J shed 7 bases, with 10 bases lying between them. CDR1 and CDR2 (germline): GTSNPN, SVGIG (reference sequence). CDR3: CAWSVSSANEQFF. DNA for the CDR3: TGTGCCTGGAGTGTATCTAGCGCGAATGAGCAGTTCTTC.

The chain recombines TRBV29-1 with TRBJ2-7; 8 bases are shared with TRBD2. Germline CDR1 is SQVTM and CDR2 is ANQGSEA. The CDR3 extends over 14 amino acids. V lost 0 bases and J lost 7; bases outside the gene matches: 8. The CDR3 protein is CSVEDTTGGPEQYF. The CDR3 DNA follows: TGCAGCGTTGAAGATACGACGGGAGGGCCTGAGCAGTACTTC.

CDR3 protein: CASSATGGETYEQYF. In DNA, the CDR3 is TGTGCCAGCAGCGCTACAGGGGGCGAGACCTACGAGCAGTACTTC. The V call is TRBV7-2, the J call TRBJ2-7; 9 bases fit TRBD1. Germline V lookup: CDR1 SGHTA, CDR2 FQGNSA. V lost 5 bases to trimming and J lost 2 bases; unmatched junction nucleotides: 7. The CDR3 sequence is 15 residues long.

The chain combines TRBV2 with TRBJ2-3, with D perhaps TRBD2 (6 bases). Per the germline V gene, CDR1 is SNHLY and CDR2 is FYNNEI. Between the trimmed V and J ends, which lost 7 bases and 4 bases, there was a span of 15 bases. The CDR3 covers 14 residues. CDR3: CASKGTSLSDTQYF. DNA of the CDR3: TGTGCCAGCAAGGGGACTTCCCTCTCAGATACGCAGTATTTT.

The chain is built from TRBV6-5 and TRBJ2-1, with D perhaps TRBD1 or TRBD2 (5 bases each). Germline CDR1 is MNHEY and CDR2 is SVGAGI. This CDR3 is 12 amino acids long. The V and J ends lost 6 bases and 13 bases respectively, with 16 bases between them. CDR3: CASRNDRDRQFF. The CDR3 nucleotides read TGTGCCAGCAGAAACGACCGGGACCGTCAGTTCTTC.

This sequence joins TRBV28 and TRBJ1-1; 8 bases are shared with TRBD1. Per germline, CDR1 MDHEN and CDR2 SYDVKM. The CDR3 spans 14 residues. After removal of 6 bases from V and 4 bases from J, the junction contained 7 bases not matched to a gene. The chain's CDR3 is CASSRAQGVTEAFF. CDR3 coding DNA: TGTGCCAGCAGCCGGGCACAGGGGGTCACTGAAGCTTTCTTT.

The gene calls are TRBV2 and TRBJ2-3; D is possibly TRBD1 (6 bases). In germline, CDR1 is SNHLY, CDR2 FYNNEI. This CDR3 is 16 amino acids long. V lost 9 bases and J lost 6, with 25 bases in between. Here the CDR3 DNA reads TGTGCCAGTCAAGGGTTCCTGGGGGCGGTGAGGGATACGCAGTATTTT. It translates to CASQGFLGAVRDTQYF.

The rearrangement uses TRBV29-1 and TRBJ2-7; a possible D gene is TRBD1 (5 bases). V was shortened by 7 bases and J by 3 bases, with 13 bases between the two germline ends. Germline assignment: CDR1 SQVTM and CDR2 ANQGSEA. The length of the CDR3 is 12 residues. CDR3 in amino acids: CSAGHAIYEQYF. In DNA form, the CDR3 reads TGCAGCGCTGGACACGCTATCTACGAGCAGTACTTC.

The V and J genes are TRBV6-6 and TRBJ2-3, with D possibly matching TRBD1 (6 bases). The CDR3 covers 15 residues. Germline CDR1 MNHNY, CDR2 SVGAGI (reference sequence). Trimming shortened V by 0 bases and J by 6 bases, and 13 bases separated the two germline ends. The DNA for the CDR3 is TGTGCCAGCAGTTACTCGCAGGGGAGAGAGGATACGCAGTATTTT. It specifies CASSYSQGREDTQYF.

This chain joins TRBV6-5 and TRBJ2-3, with a possible D match to TRBD1 (6 bases). V lost 5 bases and J lost 2, with 8 bases in between. Germline loops: CDR1 MNHEY, CDR2 SVGAGI. The CDR3 contains 13 residues. The DNA for the CDR3 is TGTGCCAGCAGTCGGGACAACACAGATACGCAGTATTTT. Amino acids: CASSRDNTDTQYF.

J is TRBJ2-5 and V is TRBV2, with D uncertain. V lost 3 bases and J 5 bases, leaving 4 bases between the germline ends. Germline assignment: CDR1 SNHLY and CDR2 FYNNEI. CDR3 length: 11 residues. The CDR3 reads CASSDGETQYF. DNA for the CDR3: TGTGCCAGCAGTGATGGGGAGACCCAGTACTTC.

This chain joins TRBV30 and TRBJ1-2; D remains ambiguous. Trimming left V 2 bases short and J 8 bases short, with 15 bases between. This CDR3 contains 13 residues. CDR1 and CDR2 (germline): GTSNPN, SVGIG (reference sequence). DNA of the CDR3: TGTGCCTGGAGTCTAGCCTACGGACGCGGCTACACCTTC. This translates into CAWSLAYGRGYTF.

The chain carries TRBV30 and TRBJ2-7; D unclear. Germline CDR1 reads GTSNPN; CDR2 reads SVGIG (reference sequence). There are 11 residues in the CDR3. V lost 2 bases and J lost 2, with 4 bases in between. DNA of the CDR3: TGTGCCTGGAGTCAGGCCTACGAGCAGTACTTC. Translation: CAWSQAYEQYF.

CDR3 amino acids: CASSPGVGRSGANVLTF. The CDR3 coding sequence is TGTGCCAGCAGCCCAGGTGTAGGTCGCTCTGGGGCCAACGTCCTGACTTTC. The chain links TRBV11-1 to TRBJ2-6; D is ambiguous. This CDR3 region has 17 residues. V was pared by 5 bases and J by 0 bases, with 14 bases between. CDR1 is SGHAT and CDR2 is FQDESV in the germline V gene (reference sequence).

The chain uses TRBV7-8 and TRBJ1-2, with D perhaps TRBD1 (5 bases). V was pared by 2 bases and J by 8 bases, with 21 bases between. Germline-derived CDR1 and CDR2 are SGHVS and FQNEAQ. The CDR3 runs to 16 residues. CDR3 bases: TGTGCCAGCAGCTTAACCTCTGGGGAGATACCAGGGGGCTACACCTTC. Translating gives CASSLTSGEIPGGYTF.

The chain has TRBV5-4 and TRBJ2-7; D unresolved. V gave up 3 bases and J gave up 0 bases, with 10 bases separating them. The CDR3 has 14 amino acids. Germline V gene lookup returns CDR1 SGHNT and CDR2 YYREEE (reference sequence). This CDR3 reads CASSWDQSSYEQYF. The CDR3 DNA follows: TGTGCCAGCAGCTGGGATCAGAGCTCCTACGAGCAGTACTTC.

The chain recombines TRBV6-5 with TRBJ2-1; D gene uncertain. V was cut by 0 bases and J by 5 bases, with 8 bases left in between. From germline, CDR1 is MNHEY and CDR2 SVGAGI. The CDR3 length is 14 residues. The CDR3 sequence is CASSYSTANNEQFF. The CDR3 nucleotides read TGTGCCAGCAGTTACTCCACCGCGAACAATGAGCAGTTCTTC.

The chain employs TRBV7-2 and TRBJ2-2; 8 bases align to TRBD1. There are 13 residues in the CDR3. After removal of 5 bases from V and 6 bases from J, the junction contained 2 bases not matched to a gene. Germline CDR1 is SGHTA and CDR2 is FQGNSA. The CDR3 region has the DNA TGTGCCAGCAGCGTACAGGGGGCCGGGGAGCTGTTTTTT. It specifies CASSVQGAGELFF.

The table lists this clone with a count of one. The chain carries TRBV9 and TRBJ2-3; TRBD1 aligns across 7 bases. Looked up from germline, CDR1 is SGDLS and CDR2 is YYNGEE. This CDR3 spans 15 amino acids. The V gene end was trimmed by 3 bases and the J gene end by 4 bases; junction bases not matched to a gene: 8. This CDR3 is CASSGTGGLADTQYF. Written as DNA, the CDR3 is TGTGCCAGCAGCGGGACAGGTGGCTTAGCAGATACGCAGTATTTT. The variable domain in full, with the rest retrieved from reference TRBV9 and TRBJ2-3, is DSGVTQTPKHLITATGQRVTLRCSPRSGDLSVYWYQQSLDQGLQFLIQYYNGEERAKGNILERFSAQQFPDLHSELNLSSLELGDSALYFCASSGTGGLADTQYFGPGTRLTVL.

This sequence joins TRBV7-2 and TRBJ1-1, with a weak D call TRBD1 (5 bases). CDR1 and CDR2 (germline): SGHTA, FQGNSA. The CDR3 consists of 13 residues. Deletions cut 5 bases from V and 5 bases from J, with 12 bases between. The CDR3 coding sequence is TGTGCCAGCAGCCTAGGGGCAGCAACTGAAGCTTTCTTT. Translating it yields CASSLGAATEAFF.

This chain uses TRBV19 with TRBJ1-5, with 11 positions matching TRBD1. Germline CDR1 and CDR2: LNHDA and SQIVND (reference sequence). Losses at the gene ends were 5 bases for V and 6 bases for J; bases not matched to a gene: 3. There are 14 residues in the CDR3. The CDR3 is CASSGTGGRQPQHF. The DNA of the CDR3 is TGTGCCAGTAGTGGGACAGGGGGTCGTCAGCCCCAGCATTTT.

This clone came up once. J is TRBJ2-5 and V is TRBV30, with D perhaps TRBD2 (6 bases). V gave up 3 bases and J gave up 4 bases, with 15 bases separating them. This CDR3 contains 14 residues. Germline V gene sequence: CDR1 GTSNPN, CDR2 SVGIG (reference sequence). The CDR3 here is CAWSAQGGIETQYF. The DNA for the CDR3 is TGTGCCTGGAGCGCCCAGGGCGGGATAGAGACCCAGTACTTC.

The chain carries TRBV6-1 and TRBJ1-3; D unresolved. The germline V gene encodes CDR1 MNHNS and CDR2 SASEGT. The CDR3 contains 12 residues. V dropped 2 bases and J dropped 2 bases, with 1 base sitting between them. CDR3 protein: CASSETGNTIYF. In nucleotides, the CDR3 is TGTGCCAGCAGTGAAACTGGAAACACCATATATTTT.

The rearrangement uses TRBV1 and TRBJ1-2; TRBD1 was called by the table and not checked on the DNA. TRBV1 is tagged as a pseudogene. The CDR3 loop spans 16 amino acids. The CDR3 DNA reads TGCACCAGCAGGGGCAACCGTGTGCGAAAGACCTATGGCTACACCTTC. Translation: CTSRGNRVRKTYGYTF.

The chain recombines TRBV7-2 with TRBJ1-1; the D gene is possibly TRBD1 (5 bases). The CDR3 is 16 amino acids. The germline CDR1 and CDR2 sequences are SGHTA and FQGNSA. V dropped 7 bases and J dropped 4 bases, with 22 bases sitting between them. CDR3 DNA: TGTGCCAGCACCCCACGACGGGGGGACGCGAGCACTGAAGCTTTCTTT. Encoded protein: CASTPRRGDASTEAFF.

The chain links TRBV9 to TRBJ2-7, with D possibly TRBD2 on 5 matching bases. Per germline, CDR1 SGDLS and CDR2 YYNGEE. Trimming pared 4 bases from V and 5 bases from J, leaving 16 bases between. This CDR3 has 14 amino acids. CDR3 in amino acids: CASSPRLGGNEQYF. Written as DNA, the CDR3 is TGTGCCAGCAGCCCAAGGCTTGGAGGTAACGAGCAGTACTTC. The full variable domain, its missing parts supplied by reference TRBV9 and TRBJ2-7, is DSGVTQTPKHLITATGQRVTLRCSPRSGDLSVYWYQQSLDQGLQFLIQYYNGEERAKGNILERFSAQQFPDLHSELNLSSLELGDSALYFCASSPRLGGNEQYFGPGTRLTVT.